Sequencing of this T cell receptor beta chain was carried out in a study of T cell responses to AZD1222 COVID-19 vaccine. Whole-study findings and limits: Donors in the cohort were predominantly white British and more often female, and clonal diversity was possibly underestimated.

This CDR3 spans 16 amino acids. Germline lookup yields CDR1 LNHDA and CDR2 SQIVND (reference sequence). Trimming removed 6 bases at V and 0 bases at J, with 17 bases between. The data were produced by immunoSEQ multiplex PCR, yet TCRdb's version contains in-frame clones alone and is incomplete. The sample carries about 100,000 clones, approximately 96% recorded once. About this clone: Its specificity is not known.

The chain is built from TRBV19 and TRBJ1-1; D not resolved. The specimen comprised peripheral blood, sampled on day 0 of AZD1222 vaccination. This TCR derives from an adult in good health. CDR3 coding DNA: TGTGCCAGTAGCCCGGGGTGGGGTGAAATGAACACTGAAGCTTTCTTT. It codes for CASSPGWGEMNTEAFF. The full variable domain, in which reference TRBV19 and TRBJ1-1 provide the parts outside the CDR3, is DGGITQSPKYLFRKEGQNVTLSCEQNLNHDAMYWYRQDPGQGLRLIYYSQIVNDFQKGDIAEGYSVSREKKESFPLTVTSAQKNPTAFYLCASSPGWGEMNTEAFFGQGTRLTVV.